This T cell receptor (beta chain) stems from a study of T cells in Graves' hyperthyroidism and ophthalmopathy. RNA transcripts provided the source from which TCR beta CDR3 regions were amplified. The primer set for the first-round RT-PCR of the TCR CDR3 was HTBI. TCRdb redid the calling of the multiplex PCR reads with MiXCR, one entry per CDR3 protein. The data contain around 520,000 distinct CDR3 sequences, approximately 15% of them seen just once; the ten biggest clones take up 15% to 20%. This clonotype was seen at least ten times. Per the germline V gene, CDR1 is MNHEY and CDR2 is SMNVEV (reference sequence). Losses at the gene ends were 8 bases for V and 8 bases for J; bases not matched to a gene: 11. The CDR3 sequence is 15 residues long.

The sequencing input was blood. This clonotype was obtained from a woman aged 18-29 years with Graves' hyperthyroidism. This chain uses TRBV27 with TRBJ1-4, with 10 bases lining up with TRBD1. Here the CDR3 DNA reads TGTGCCAGCCGTACCGGGACAGGGGCGCGGGAAAAACTGTTTTTT. It codes for CASRTGTGAREKLFF.